A single sample is the source of the 29 T cell receptor beta chains below, sequenced in a study of OX40 agonist ivuxolimab in advanced cancers. Produced via immunoSEQ multiplex PCR; TCRdb's table is partial and in-frame only. This table holds fewer than 45,000 clones, approximately 84% found once. The sequenced sample was CD4+ or CD8+ T cells sorted from blood, obtained in a trial of the OX40 agonist ivuxolimab. These receptor sequences come from an adult with an advanced solid tumor such as melanoma, head and neck, liver or kidney cancer.

As DNA, the CDR3 is TGTGCCAGCAGTTACTCGAGACAGGGGGGAGATACGCAGTATTTT. Its protein product is CASSYSRQGGDTQYF. V gene TRBV6-5 combines with J gene TRBJ2-3; 9 bases match TRBD1. V lost 0 bases to trimming and J lost 5 bases; unmatched junction nucleotides: 3. Germline V gene sequence: CDR1 MNHEY, CDR2 SVGAGI. The CDR3 totals 15 residues.

The J gene is TRBJ2-3, the V gene TRBV2; D perhaps matches TRBD1 (6 bases). Germline V gene sequence: CDR1 SNHLY, CDR2 FYNNEI. Trimming left V 5 bases short and J 4 bases short, with 7 bases between. The CDR3 spans 12 residues. CDR3 in DNA: TGTGCCAGCAGTTGGGGGCCAGATACGCAGTATTTT. Translated: CASSWGPDTQYF.

By sample share, this clone is medium-sized. The V call is TRBV9, the J call TRBJ2-1, with 9 nucleotides matching TRBD2. CDR3 length: 15 amino acids. Germline values: CDR1 SGDLS, CDR2 YYNGEE. The ends lost 0 bases at V and 6 bases at J; junction bases unmatched: 4. The chain's CDR3 is CASSVDGGRANEQFF. The CDR3 nucleotides read TGTGCCAGCAGCGTAGATGGCGGGAGGGCCAATGAGCAGTTCTTC.

CDR3 bases: TGTGCCAGCAGCAAAGAAATAGGACTAGGGAGCTCCTACAATGAGCAGTTCTTC. It specifies CASSKEIGLGSSYNEQFF. This rearrangement joins TRBV21-1 to TRBJ2-1; the table's TRBD2 call for D was not verified on the DNA. TRBV21-1 is termed a pseudogene. The CDR3 loop spans 18 amino acids.

A few counts support this clone. The J gene is TRBJ2-7, the V gene TRBV7-2; D gene ambiguous. Between the trimmed V and J ends, which lost 9 bases and 1 base, there was a span of 16 bases. Germline CDR1 is SGHTA and CDR2 is FQGNSA. This CDR3 has 14 amino acids. In DNA, the CDR3 is TGTGCCAGTGGCCCCCGGGTGAAATCCTACGAGCAGTACTTC. Its protein product is CASGPRVKSYEQYF.

The chain combines TRBV6-4 with TRBJ2-5, with a possible D match to TRBD2 (6 bases). This CDR3 region has 16 residues. V was cut by 2 bases and J by 5 bases, with 18 bases left in between. Looked up from germline, CDR1 is MRHNA and CDR2 is SNTAGT. The DNA for the CDR3 is TGTGCCAGCAGTGACGCTCTCGGAGGGTCGGTGGAGACCCAGTACTTC. Encoded protein: CASSDALGGSVETQYF.

This clone was counted once. The chain couples TRBV10-3 to TRBJ2-5; TRBD2 might be the D (6 bases). The CDR3 totals 14 residues. V was cut by 4 bases and J by 5 bases, with 14 bases left in between. Germline-derived CDR1 and CDR2 are ENHRY and SYGVKD. The CDR3 region is CAISVLGGWETQYF. The DNA of the CDR3 is TGTGCCATCAGTGTTCTTGGGGGGTGGGAGACCCAGTACTTC.

By share, this clone counts as medium-sized. The rearrangement links TRBV13 to TRBJ1-1; 9 bases line up with TRBD1. CDR3 length: 13 residues. CDR1 and CDR2 (germline): PRHDT, FYEKMQ (reference sequence). Trimming took 1 base from V and 7 from J; bases not matched to a gene: 1. CDR3 nucleotide sequence: TGTGCCAGCAGCTTAGCGGACAGGGGTGAAGCTTTCTTT. Translated, it gives CASSLADRGEAFF.

CDR3 coding DNA: TGTGCCAGCAGGGAGCAGGGGGCGGATCAGCCCCAGCATTTT. This gives the protein CASREQGADQPQHF. The chain links TRBV27 to TRBJ1-5, with 8 bases that match TRBD1. Per the germline V gene, CDR1 is MNHEY and CDR2 is SMNVEV (reference sequence). V trimming: 6 bases; J trimming: 5 bases; junction bases outside the gene matches: 6. CDR3 length equals 14 residues.

V gene TRBV29-1 combines with J gene TRBJ2-3; D is unclear. The V end lost 2 bases, the J end lost 1 base, and 22 bases lay between the germline ends. Germline CDR1 SQVTM, CDR2 ANQGSEA. The CDR3 extends over 18 amino acids. The CDR3 loop is CSVERVSPNLEGTDTQYF. The CDR3 DNA reads TGCAGCGTTGAAAGAGTATCACCCAACCTTGAGGGCACAGATACGCAGTATTTT.

For this clone: A junction boundary mismatches the germline segment, possibly from a read error. This chain joins TRBV5-6 and TRBJ1-3; no reliable D call. The CDR3 covers 15 residues. The germline V gene has CDR1 SGHDT and CDR2 YYEEEE. CDR3 coding DNA: TGTGCCAGCAGTTTGGGTCCGAGCTCTGGAAACACCATATATTTT. Protein: CASSLGPSSGNTIYF.

V gene TRBV6-6 combines with J gene TRBJ2-2; weak D call: TRBD2 (5 bases). CDR3 size: 13 residues. CDR1 is MNHNY and CDR2 is SVGAGI in the germline V gene (reference sequence). V dropped 2 bases and J dropped 6 bases, with 7 bases sitting between them. This CDR3 is CASSYGSAGELFF. For the CDR3, the DNA is TGTGCCAGCAGTTACGGGAGCGCCGGGGAGCTGTTTTTT.

CDR3 bases: TGTGCCAGCAGTGGGATTTTTACAACAGATACGCAGTATTTT. It specifies CASSGIFTTDTQYF. This chain links TRBV7-9 with TRBJ2-3; D is ambiguous. Germline-derived CDR1 and CDR2 are SEHNR and FQNEAQ (reference sequence). The CDR3 runs to 14 residues. V was clipped by 6 bases and J by 3 bases, with 13 bases between them.

V usage is TRBV7-9 and J usage is TRBJ1-1; D not resolved. The germline CDR1 and CDR2 sequences are SEHNR and FQNEAQ (reference sequence). The CDR3 covers 11 residues. Trimming cost V 5 bases and J 6 bases, with 7 bases left between them. The CDR3 spells CASSEDPEAFF. In DNA, the CDR3 is TGTGCCAGCAGCGAGGATCCTGAAGCTTTCTTT.

The rearrangement links TRBV6-5 to TRBJ2-3; D may be TRBD1 (6 bases). Germline CDR1 MNHEY, CDR2 SVGAGI. This CDR3 spans 15 amino acids. V was pared by 4 bases and J by 1 base, with 12 bases between. DNA of the CDR3: TGTGCCAGCAGTTCCTTCGACAGGCGCACAGATACGCAGTATTTT. This gives the protein CASSSFDRRTDTQYF.

V and J are TRBV5-1 and TRBJ2-7; D call uncertain. CDR1 SGHRS and CDR2 YFSETQ come from the germline V gene. V gave up 2 bases and J gave up 4 bases, with 16 bases separating them. The CDR3 spans 15 residues. The CDR3 sequence: CASSFRAPGVYEQYF. CDR3 bases: TGCGCCAGCAGCTTCCGGGCCCCGGGTGTGTACGAGCAGTACTTC.

This chain links TRBV5-4 with TRBJ2-1; D remains ambiguous. Germline V gives CDR1 SGHNT, CDR2 YYREEE (reference sequence). With 0 bases removed from V and 6 bases from J, the gap between germline ends came to 13 bases. This CDR3 is built from 15 residues. The CDR3 sequence is CASSLDSGQGNEQFF. The CDR3 nucleotides read TGTGCCAGCAGCTTGGATAGTGGCCAAGGCAATGAGCAGTTCTTC.

Only one count was recorded for this clone. The chain links TRBV5-6 to TRBJ1-2; D unclear. Germline CDR1 and CDR2: SGHDT and YYEEEE. V was clipped by 0 bases and J by 0 bases, with 6 bases between them. CDR3 length: 14 amino acids. CDR3 region: CASSLEGTNYGYTF. CDR3 sequence (DNA): TGTGCCAGCAGCTTGGAGGGCACTAACTATGGCTACACCTTC.

This chain links TRBV27 with TRBJ2-1; 7 nucleotides align to TRBD1. The germline V gene encodes CDR1 MNHEY and CDR2 SMNVEV (reference sequence). CDR3 length equals 15 residues. Unmatched junction bases numbered 10, after V lost 5 bases and J lost 6 bases. Written as DNA, the CDR3 is TGTGCCAGCAGTACACCGGACAGGCCGGGCAATGAGCAGTTCTTC. It encodes CASSTPDRPGNEQFF.

Only one count was recorded for this clone. The chain joins TRBV28 to TRBJ2-1, with TRBD1 matching 7 bases. Trimming cost V 8 bases and J 0 bases; bases outside gene matches: 4. The V gene's germline CDR1 is MDHEN and CDR2 SYDVKM. The CDR3 is made up of 14 amino acids. The DNA for the CDR3 is TGTGCCAGCTACCCAGGGGGCTCCTACAATGAGCAGTTCTTC. Amino acid sequence: CASYPGGSYNEQFF.

The chain employs TRBV9 and TRBJ2-5; D is possibly TRBD1 or TRBD2 (7 bases each). The CDR3 runs to 17 residues. The germline CDR1 and CDR2 sequences are SGDLS and YYNGEE. V was trimmed by 3 bases and J by 0 bases, leaving 18 bases between them. CDR3: CASSAGRGRVHQETQYF. For the CDR3, the DNA is TGTGCCAGCAGCGCAGGGAGGGGGCGAGTACACCAAGAGACCCAGTACTTC.

The rearrangement uses TRBV4-3 and TRBJ2-1; maybe TRBD2 (5 bases). CDR3 length: 16 amino acids. The germline V gene has CDR1 LGHNA and CDR2 YSLEER. Between the trimmed V and J ends, which lost 3 bases and 9 bases, there was a span of 21 bases. The CDR3 is CASSHIGSDFHSEQFF. The CDR3 bases are TGCGCCAGCAGCCATATCGGTAGCGATTTTCATAGTGAGCAGTTCTTC.

This chain uses TRBV7-6 with TRBJ1-1, with 7 bases that match TRBD1. With V trimmed by 4 bases and J by 3 bases, 8 bases remained unmatched. The CDR3 is 15 amino acids. Germline assignment: CDR1 SGHVS and CDR2 FNYEAQ. The CDR3 reads CASSSVGDSYTEAFF. CDR3 in DNA: TGTGCCAGCAGCTCCGTGGGGGACAGTTACACTGAAGCTTTCTTT.

V is TRBV14 and J is TRBJ1-1; perhaps TRBD1 as D (6 bases). This CDR3 has 15 residues. With 4 bases removed from V and 1 base from J, the gap between germline ends came to 13 bases. In germline, CDR1 is SGHDN, CDR2 FVKESK. CDR3 region: CASSPLQGQNTEAFF. In DNA, the CDR3 is TGTGCCAGCAGCCCATTACAGGGACAGAACACTGAAGCTTTCTTT.

The V call is TRBV19, the J call TRBJ1-2, with D uncertain. Germline V lookup: CDR1 LNHDA, CDR2 SQIVND (reference sequence). The ends were cut back, 3 bases at V and 3 bases at J, with 11 bases in the middle. The CDR3 runs 14 residues. The DNA of the CDR3 is TGTGCCAGTAGTATCCCCGTGGGCGACTATGGCTACACCTTC. It specifies CASSIPVGDYGYTF.

This clone was detected only once. The rearrangement links TRBV9 to TRBJ1-5; D is undetermined. Germline CDR1 is SGDLS and CDR2 is YYNGEE. Deletions cut 3 bases from V and 2 bases from J, with 9 bases between. This CDR3 spans 14 amino acids. CDR3 loop: CASSATSGNQPQHF. CDR3 bases: TGTGCCAGCAGCGCCACCTCGGGCAATCAGCCCCAGCATTTT.

The V and J genes are TRBV4-3 and TRBJ2-7; D might be TRBD1 (6 bases). The CDR3 contains 14 residues. Trimming removed 0 bases at V and 2 bases at J, with 8 bases between. Germline V gives CDR1 LGHNA, CDR2 YSLEER. CDR3 residues: CASSQDPGAYEQYF. The CDR3 nucleotides read TGCGCCAGCAGCCAAGATCCAGGGGCCTACGAGCAGTACTTC.

This clone has only one observation. The V call is TRBV7-3, the J call TRBJ2-5; possibly TRBD1 or TRBD2 for D (5 bases each). Germline V CDR1 and CDR2: SGHTA, FQGTGA. V lost 2 bases and J 2 bases, leaving 12 bases between the germline ends. The CDR3 has 15 residues. The CDR3 is CASSLSGTGQETQYF. In DNA form, the CDR3 reads TGTGCCAGCAGCTTATCCGGGACCGGACAAGAGACCCAGTACTTC. The full variable domain, its missing parts supplied by reference TRBV7-3 and TRBJ2-5, is GAGVSQTPSNKVTEKGKYVELRCDPISGHTALYWYRQSLGQGPEFLIYFQGTGAADDSGLPNDRFFAVRPEGSVSTLKIQRTERGDSAVYLCASSLSGTGQETQYFGPGTRLLVL.

This chain uses TRBV29-1 with TRBJ1-3, with unresolved D. This CDR3 region has 14 residues. The germline V gene encodes CDR1 SQVTM and CDR2 ANQGSEA. The germline V and J ends were trimmed by 3 bases and 2 bases, with 11 bases remaining between them. DNA for the CDR3: TGCAGCGTTGACCTGGGAACTGCTGGAAACACCATATATTTT. Its protein is CSVDLGTAGNTIYF.